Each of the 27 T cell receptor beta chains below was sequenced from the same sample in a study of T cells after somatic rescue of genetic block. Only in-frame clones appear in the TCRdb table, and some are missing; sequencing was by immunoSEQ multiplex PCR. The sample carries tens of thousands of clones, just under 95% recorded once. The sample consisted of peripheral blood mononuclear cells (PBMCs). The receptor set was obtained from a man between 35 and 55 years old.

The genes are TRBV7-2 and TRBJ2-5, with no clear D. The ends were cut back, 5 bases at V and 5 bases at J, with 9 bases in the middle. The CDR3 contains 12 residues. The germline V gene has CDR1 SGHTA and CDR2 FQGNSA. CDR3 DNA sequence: TGTGCCAGCAGCGCCTCATACGAGACCCAGTACTTC. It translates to CASSASYETQYF. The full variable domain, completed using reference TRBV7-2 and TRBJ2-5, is GAGVSQSPSNKVTEKGKDVELRCDPISGHTALYWYRQSLGQGLEFLIYFQGNSAPDKSGLPSDRFSAERTGGSVSTLTIQRTQQEDSAVYLCASSASYETQYFGPGTRLLVL.

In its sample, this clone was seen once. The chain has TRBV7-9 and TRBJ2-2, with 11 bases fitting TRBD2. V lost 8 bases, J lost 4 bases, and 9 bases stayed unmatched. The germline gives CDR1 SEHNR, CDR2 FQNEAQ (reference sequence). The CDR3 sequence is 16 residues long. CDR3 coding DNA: TGTGCCAGCGGCCAACTAGCGGGGGCCATCACCGGGGAGCTGTTTTTT. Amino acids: CASGQLAGAITGELFF. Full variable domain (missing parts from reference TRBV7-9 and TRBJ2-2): DTGVSQNPRHKITKRGQNVTFRCDPISEHNRLYWYRQTLGQGPEFLTYFQNEAQLEKSRLLSDRFSAERPKGSFSTLEIQRTEQGDSAMYLCASGQLAGAITGELFFGEGSRLTVL.

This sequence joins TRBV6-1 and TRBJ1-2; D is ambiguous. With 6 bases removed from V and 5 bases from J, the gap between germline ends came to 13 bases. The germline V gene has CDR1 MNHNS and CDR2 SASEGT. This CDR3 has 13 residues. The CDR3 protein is CASSPDWRYGYTF. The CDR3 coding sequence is TGTGCCAGCAGCCCTGACTGGAGGTATGGCTACACCTTC.

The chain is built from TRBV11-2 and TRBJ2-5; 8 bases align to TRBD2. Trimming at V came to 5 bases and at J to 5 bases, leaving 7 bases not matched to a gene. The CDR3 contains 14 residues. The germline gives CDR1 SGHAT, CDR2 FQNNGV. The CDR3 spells CASSNGLAKETQYF. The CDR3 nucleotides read TGTGCCAGCAGCAACGGACTAGCTAAGGAGACCCAGTACTTC.

For the CDR3, the DNA is TGTGCCAGCAGTCCTCAGGGACTACAGAGCTCTGGAAACACCATATATTTT. This codes for CASSPQGLQSSGNTIYF. V gene TRBV28 combines with J gene TRBJ1-3; D may be TRBD1 (5 bases). Trimming shortened V by 5 bases and J by 0 bases, and 17 bases separated the two germline ends. The length of the CDR3 is 17 residues. CDR1 is MDHEN, CDR2 SYDVKM, per germline.

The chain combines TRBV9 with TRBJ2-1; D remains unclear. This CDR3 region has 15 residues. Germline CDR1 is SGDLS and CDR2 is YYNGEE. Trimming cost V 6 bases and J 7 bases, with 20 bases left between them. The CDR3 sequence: CASNNGRAVRNEQFF. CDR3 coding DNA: TGTGCCAGCAACAACGGTAGGGCGGTTCGGAATGAGCAGTTCTTC.

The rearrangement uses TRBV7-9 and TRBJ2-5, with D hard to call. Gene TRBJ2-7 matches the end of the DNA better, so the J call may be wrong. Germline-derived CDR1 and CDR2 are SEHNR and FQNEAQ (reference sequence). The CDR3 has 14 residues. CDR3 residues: CASSLGPFSYEQYF. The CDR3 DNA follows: TGTGCCAGCAGCTTAGGACCCTTCTCCTACGAGCAGTACTTC.

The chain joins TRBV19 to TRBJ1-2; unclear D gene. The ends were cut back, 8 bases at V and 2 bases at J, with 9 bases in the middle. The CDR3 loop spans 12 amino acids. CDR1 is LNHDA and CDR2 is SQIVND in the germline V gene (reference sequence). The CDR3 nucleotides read TGTGCCAGTGCGCAATCGAACTATGGCTACACCTTC. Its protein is CASAQSNYGYTF.

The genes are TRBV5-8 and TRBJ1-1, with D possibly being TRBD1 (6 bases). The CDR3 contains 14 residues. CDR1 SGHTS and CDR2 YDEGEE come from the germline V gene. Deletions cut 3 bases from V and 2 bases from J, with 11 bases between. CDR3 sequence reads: CASSWTADNTEAFF. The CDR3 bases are TGTGCCAGCAGCTGGACAGCTGATAACACTGAAGCTTTCTTT.

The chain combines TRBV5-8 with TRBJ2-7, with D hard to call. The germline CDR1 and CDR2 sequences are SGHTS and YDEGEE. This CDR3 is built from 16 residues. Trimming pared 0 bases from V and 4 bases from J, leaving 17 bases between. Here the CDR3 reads CASSLEASWGKYEQYF. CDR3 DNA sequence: TGTGCCAGCAGCTTGGAGGCTAGTTGGGGTAAATACGAGCAGTACTTC.

CDR3 protein: CASSQEILNSPLHF. The CDR3 coding sequence is TGTGCCAGCAGCCAAGAGATTCTTAATTCACCCCTCCACTTT. This rearrangement joins TRBV14 to TRBJ1-6; D is unresolved. With 0 bases removed from V and 6 bases from J, the gap between germline ends came to 6 bases. The CDR3 loop spans 14 amino acids. Germline V lookup: CDR1 SGHDN, CDR2 FVKESK.

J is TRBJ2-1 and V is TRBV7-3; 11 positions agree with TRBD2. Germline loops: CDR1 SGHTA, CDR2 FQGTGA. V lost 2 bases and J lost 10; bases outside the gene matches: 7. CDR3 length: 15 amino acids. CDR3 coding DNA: TGTGCCAGCAGCTTATCGACTAGCGGGGAGGGGGAGCAGTTCTTC. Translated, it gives CASSLSTSGEGEQFF.

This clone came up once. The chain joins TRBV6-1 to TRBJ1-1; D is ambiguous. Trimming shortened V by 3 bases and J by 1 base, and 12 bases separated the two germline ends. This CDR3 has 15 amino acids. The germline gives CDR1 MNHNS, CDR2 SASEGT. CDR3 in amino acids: CASSDYGFSNTEAFF. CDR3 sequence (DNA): TGTGCCAGCAGTGACTATGGGTTTTCGAACACTGAAGCTTTCTTT.

The CDR3 nucleotides read TGCGCCAGCAGCTTGGGGGGCTTTAACACTGAAGCTTTCTTT. Translating it yields CASSLGGFNTEAFF. The chain couples TRBV5-1 to TRBJ1-1, with TRBD1 as a possible D gene (5 bases). The germline CDR1 and CDR2 sequences are SGHRS and YFSETQ. Trimming took 0 bases from V and 2 from J, leaving 8 bases between them. CDR3 length equals 14 residues.

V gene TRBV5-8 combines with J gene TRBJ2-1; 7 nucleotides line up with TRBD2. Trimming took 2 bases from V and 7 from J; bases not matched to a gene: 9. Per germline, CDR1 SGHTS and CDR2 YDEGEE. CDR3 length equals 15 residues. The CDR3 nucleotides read TGTGCCAGCAGCTTAGGCGCTAGCGGATTAAATGAGCAGTTCTTC. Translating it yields CASSLGASGLNEQFF.

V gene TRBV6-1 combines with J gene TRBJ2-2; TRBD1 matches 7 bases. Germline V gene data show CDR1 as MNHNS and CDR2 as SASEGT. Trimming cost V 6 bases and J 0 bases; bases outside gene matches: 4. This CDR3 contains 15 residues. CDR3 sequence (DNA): TGTGCCAGCAGCGCCGGGACAGCGAACACCGGGGAGCTGTTTTTT. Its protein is CASSAGTANTGELFF.

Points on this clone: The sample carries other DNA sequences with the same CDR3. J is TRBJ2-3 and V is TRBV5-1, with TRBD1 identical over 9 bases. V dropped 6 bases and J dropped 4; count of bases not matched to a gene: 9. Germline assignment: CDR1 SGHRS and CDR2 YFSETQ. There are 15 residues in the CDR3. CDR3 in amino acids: CASTEGQGKADTQYF. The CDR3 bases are TGCGCCAGCACCGAAGGACAGGGGAAGGCAGATACGCAGTATTTT.

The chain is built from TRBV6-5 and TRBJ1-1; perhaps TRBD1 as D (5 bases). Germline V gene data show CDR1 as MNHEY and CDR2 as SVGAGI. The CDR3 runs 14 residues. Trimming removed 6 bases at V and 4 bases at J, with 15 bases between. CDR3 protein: CASRGTTESTEAFF. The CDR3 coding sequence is TGTGCCAGCAGGGGGACCACCGAGAGCACTGAAGCTTTCTTT.

The CDR3 DNA sequence: TGCGCCAGCAGCTTCCAATTACTAGAGCCCTACGAGCAGTACTTC. Amino acid sequence: CASSFQLLEPYEQYF. V is TRBV4-1 and J is TRBJ2-7, with D tentatively TRBD2 (5 bases). This CDR3 is 15 amino acids long. V was shortened by 5 bases and J by 2 bases, with 16 bases between the two germline ends. Per germline, CDR1 MGHRA and CDR2 YSYEKL.

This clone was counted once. This chain's CDR3 is CASSLALKNEQFF. CDR3 coding DNA: TGTGCCAGCAGCTTGGCGCTTAAAAATGAGCAGTTCTTC. The V and J genes are TRBV5-6 and TRBJ2-1; D ambiguous. Germline assignment: CDR1 SGHDT and CDR2 YYEEEE. This CDR3 is 13 amino acids long. Trimming took off 0 bases at V and 7 bases at J, with 8 bases between the two ends.

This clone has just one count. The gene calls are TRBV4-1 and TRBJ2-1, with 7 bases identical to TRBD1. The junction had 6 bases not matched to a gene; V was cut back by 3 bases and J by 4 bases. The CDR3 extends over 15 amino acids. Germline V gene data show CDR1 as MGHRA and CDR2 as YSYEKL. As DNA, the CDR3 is TGCGCCAGCAGCCAGCTTGGGGACAGATACAATGAGCAGTTCTTC. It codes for CASSQLGDRYNEQFF.

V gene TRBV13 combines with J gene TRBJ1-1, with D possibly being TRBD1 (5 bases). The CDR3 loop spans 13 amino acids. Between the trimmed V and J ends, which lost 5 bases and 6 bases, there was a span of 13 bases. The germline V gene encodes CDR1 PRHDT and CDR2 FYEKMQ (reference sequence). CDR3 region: CASSTGLGAEAFF. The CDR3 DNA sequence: TGTGCCAGCAGCACGGGACTCGGGGCTGAAGCTTTCTTT. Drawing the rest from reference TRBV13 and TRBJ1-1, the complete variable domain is AAGVIQSPRHLIKEKRETATLKCYPIPRHDTVYWYQQGPGQDPQFLISFYEKMQSDKGSIPDRFSAQQFSDYHSELNMSSLELGDSALYFCASSTGLGAEAFFGQGTRLTVV.

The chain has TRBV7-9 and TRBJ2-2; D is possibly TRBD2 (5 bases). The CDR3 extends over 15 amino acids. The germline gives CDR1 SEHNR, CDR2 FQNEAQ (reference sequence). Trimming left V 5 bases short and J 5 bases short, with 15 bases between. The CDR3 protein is CASSLLTSLTGELFF. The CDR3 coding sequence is TGTGCCAGCAGCCTCCTCACTAGTTTGACCGGGGAGCTGTTTTTT.

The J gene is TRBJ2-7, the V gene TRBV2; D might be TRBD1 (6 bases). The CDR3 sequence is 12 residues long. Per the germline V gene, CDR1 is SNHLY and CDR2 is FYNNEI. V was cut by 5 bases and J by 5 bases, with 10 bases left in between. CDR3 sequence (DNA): TGTGCCAGCAGTCTACAGGGAGACGAGCAGTACTTC. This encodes CASSLQGDEQYF.

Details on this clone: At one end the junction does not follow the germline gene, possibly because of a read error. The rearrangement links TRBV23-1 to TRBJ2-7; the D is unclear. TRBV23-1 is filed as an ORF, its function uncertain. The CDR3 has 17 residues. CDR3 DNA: TGCGCCGGCAGTCAATGCCCCGGCCGGAAGAGCTCCTACGAGCAGTACTTC. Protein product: CAGSQCPGRKSSYEQYF.

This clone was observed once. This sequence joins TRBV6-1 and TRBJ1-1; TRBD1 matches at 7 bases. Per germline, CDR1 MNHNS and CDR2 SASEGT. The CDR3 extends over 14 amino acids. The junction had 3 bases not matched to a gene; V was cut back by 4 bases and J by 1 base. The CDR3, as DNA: TGTGCCAGCAGTGTCACAGGGGAGAACACTGAAGCTTTCTTT. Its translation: CASSVTGENTEAFF.

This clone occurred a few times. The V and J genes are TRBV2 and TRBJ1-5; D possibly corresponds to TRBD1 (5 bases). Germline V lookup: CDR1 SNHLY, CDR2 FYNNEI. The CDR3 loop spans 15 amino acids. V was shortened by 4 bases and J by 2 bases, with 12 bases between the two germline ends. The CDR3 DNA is TGTGCCAGCAGTGCGGAGGGGACTGGCAATCAGCCCCAGCATTTT. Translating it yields CASSAEGTGNQPQHF. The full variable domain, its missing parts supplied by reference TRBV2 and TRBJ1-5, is EPEVTQTPSHQVTQMGQEVILRCVPISNHLYFYWYRQILGQKVEFLVSFYNNEISEKSEIFDDQFSVERPDGSNFTLKIRSTKLEDSAMYFCASSAEGTGNQPQHFGDGTRLSIL.